The text below deals with one T cell receptor (beta chain). Its antigen remains unidentified. CDR3 length equals 15 residues. Germline V lookup: CDR1 LGHNA, CDR2 YNFKEQ. Trimming left V 4 bases short and J 0 bases short, with 11 bases between. The data originate from a study of beta chain features in type 1 diabetes. Study-wide background: There were approximately 100,000,000 sorted cells examined across all samples.

All of the isolated RNA was reverse transcribed, so expressed TCRB transcripts were sequenced. Profiled with immunoSEQ multiplex PCR; TCRdb holds only in-frame clones, not every one. The table includes under 250,000 clones, approximately 10% detected once. Study-wide results and limits: Possible PCR preference for shorter templates applied equally to patients and controls. Across patients, naive, central memory and Treg TCRB repertoires exhibited apparently greater similarity than was observed across healthy donors. A moderate, significant TCRB CDR3 shortening appeared in type 1 diabetes across four CD4+ subsets.

This TCR was recovered from a man between 18 and 35 years old in good health. The chain is built from TRBV4-2 and TRBJ2-3; perhaps TRBD2 as D (6 bases). Material for sequencing was central memory CD4+ T cells from blood. CDR3 sequence reads: CASSRLAYSTDTQYF. The CDR3, as DNA: TGTGCCAGCAGCCGCCTAGCGTATAGCACAGATACGCAGTATTTT.